Listed here is a single T cell receptor beta chain. These data are taken from a study of shared clonotypes between healthy human individuals. The CDR3 contains 14 residues. Unmatched junction bases numbered 6, after V lost 6 bases and J lost 5 bases. Germline lookup yields CDR1 SQVTM and CDR2 ANQGSEA. Profiling relied on immunoSEQ multiplex PCR, and the TCRdb table lists in-frame clones only, not all of them. The sample has hundreds of thousands of clones, roughly four fifths seen once; the top ten hold about 12%. This chain uses TRBV29-1 with TRBJ2-3; TRBD1 matches 12 bases. This receptor was obtained from a woman in her thirties or forties in good health. Some clones in this sample may be carry-over from other donors' samples. What was sequenced was PBMCs. The CDR3 is CSVEGQGAGDTQYF. The CDR3 DNA is TGCAGCGTCGAGGGACAGGGGGCGGGAGATACGCAGTATTTT.